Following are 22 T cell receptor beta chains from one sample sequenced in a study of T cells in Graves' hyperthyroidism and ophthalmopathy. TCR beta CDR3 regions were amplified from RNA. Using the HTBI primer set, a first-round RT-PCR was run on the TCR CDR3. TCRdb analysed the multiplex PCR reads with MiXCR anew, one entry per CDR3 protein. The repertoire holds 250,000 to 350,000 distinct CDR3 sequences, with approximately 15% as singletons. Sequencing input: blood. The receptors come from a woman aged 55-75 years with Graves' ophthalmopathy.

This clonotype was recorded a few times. The CDR3 DNA sequence: TGTGCCAGTAGTATAGGACAGGGACCGTACAATGAGCAGTTCTTC. Translating it yields CASSIGQGPYNEQFF. The V and J genes are TRBV19 and TRBJ2-1; 7 bases agree with TRBD1. The V and J ends lost 1 base and 4 bases, in that order; junction bases with no gene match: 4. The germline CDR1 and CDR2 sequences are LNHDA and SQIVND (reference sequence). This CDR3 region has 15 residues.

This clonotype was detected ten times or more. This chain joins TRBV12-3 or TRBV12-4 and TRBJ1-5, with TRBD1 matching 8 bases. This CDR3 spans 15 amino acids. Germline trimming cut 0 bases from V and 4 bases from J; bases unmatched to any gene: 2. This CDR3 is CASSLARQGNQPQHF. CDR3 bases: TGTGCCAGCAGTTTAGCGAGACAGGGGAATCAGCCCCAGCATTTT.

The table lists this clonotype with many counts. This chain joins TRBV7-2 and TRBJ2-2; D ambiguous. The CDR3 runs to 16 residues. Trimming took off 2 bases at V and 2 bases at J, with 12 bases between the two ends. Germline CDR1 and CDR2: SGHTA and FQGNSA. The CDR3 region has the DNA TGTGCCAGCAGCTTATTCTCCGGCGGTAACACCGGGGAGCTGTTTTTT. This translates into CASSLFSGGNTGELFF. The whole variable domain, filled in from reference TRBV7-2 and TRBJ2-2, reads GAGVSQSPSNKVTEKGKDVELRCDPISGHTALYWYRQSLGQGLEFLIYFQGNSAPDKSGLPSDRFSAERTGGSVSTLTIQRTQQEDSAVYLCASSLFSGGNTGELFFGEGSRLTVL.

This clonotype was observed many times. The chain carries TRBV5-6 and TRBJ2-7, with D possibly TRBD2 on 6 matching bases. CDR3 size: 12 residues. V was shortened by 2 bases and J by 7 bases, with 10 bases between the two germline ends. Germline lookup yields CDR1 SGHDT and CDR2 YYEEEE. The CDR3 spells CASSLFGGEQYF. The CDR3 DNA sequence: TGTGCCAGCAGCTTATTTGGGGGGGAGCAGTACTTC.

CDR3 region: CASRRGGDRGLGYGYTF. CDR3 bases: TGTGCCAGCAGACGGGGGGGAGACAGGGGGCTTGGCTATGGCTACACCTTC. The chain carries TRBV6-1 and TRBJ1-2; 10 nucleotides agree with TRBD1. V lost 6 bases, J lost 4 bases, and 14 bases stayed unmatched. CDR1 MNHNS and CDR2 SASEGT come from the germline V gene. CDR3 size: 17 residues.

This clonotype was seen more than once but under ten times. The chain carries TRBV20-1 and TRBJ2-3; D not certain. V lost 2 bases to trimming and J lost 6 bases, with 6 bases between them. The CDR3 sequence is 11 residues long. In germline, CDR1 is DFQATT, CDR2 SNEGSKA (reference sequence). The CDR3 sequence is CSARKMDTQYF. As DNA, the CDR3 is TGCAGTGCTAGAAAGATGGATACGCAGTATTTT.

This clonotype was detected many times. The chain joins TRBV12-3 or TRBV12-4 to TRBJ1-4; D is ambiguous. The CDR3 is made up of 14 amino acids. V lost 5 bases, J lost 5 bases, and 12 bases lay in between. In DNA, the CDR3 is TGTGCCAGCAGTCACAGTGTTTCGAATGAAAAACTGTTTTTT. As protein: CASSHSVSNEKLFF.

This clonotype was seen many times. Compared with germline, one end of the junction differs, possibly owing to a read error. Here the CDR3 DNA reads TGTGCCAGCAGTCAAGGGAGGGCAGGAACCTACGAGCAGTACTTC. Protein sequence: CASSQGRAGTYEQYF. The chain uses TRBV3-1 and TRBJ2-7, with 7 bases fitting TRBD2. The CDR3 length is 15 residues. Germline lookup yields CDR1 LGHDT and CDR2 YNNKEL (reference sequence).

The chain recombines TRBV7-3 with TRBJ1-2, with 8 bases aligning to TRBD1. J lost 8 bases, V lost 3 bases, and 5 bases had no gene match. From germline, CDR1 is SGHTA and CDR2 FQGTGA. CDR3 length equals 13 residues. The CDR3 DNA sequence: TGTGCCAGCAGCTTGGGACAGGCGTGGGGCTACACCTTC. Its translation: CASSLGQAWGYTF. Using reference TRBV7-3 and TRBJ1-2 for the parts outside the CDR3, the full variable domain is GAGVSQTPSNKVTEKGKYVELRCDPISGHTALYWYRQSLGQGPEFLIYFQGTGAADDSGLPNDRFFAVRPEGSVSTLKIQRTERGDSAVYLCASSLGQAWGYTFGSGTRLTVV.

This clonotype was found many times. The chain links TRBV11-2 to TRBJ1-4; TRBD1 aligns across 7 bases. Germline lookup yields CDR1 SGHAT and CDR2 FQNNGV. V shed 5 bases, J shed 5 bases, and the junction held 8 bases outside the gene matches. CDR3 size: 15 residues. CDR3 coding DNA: TGTGCCAGCAGCCAAGTGACAGGGTTGAATGAAAAACTGTTTTTT. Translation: CASSQVTGLNEKLFF.

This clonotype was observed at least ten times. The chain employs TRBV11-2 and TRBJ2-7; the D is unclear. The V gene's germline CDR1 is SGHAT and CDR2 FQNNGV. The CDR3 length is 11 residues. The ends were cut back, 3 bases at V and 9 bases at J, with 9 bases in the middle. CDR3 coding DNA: TGTGCCAGCAGCTTGGTGCTGGGGCAGTACTTC. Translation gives CASSLVLGQYF.

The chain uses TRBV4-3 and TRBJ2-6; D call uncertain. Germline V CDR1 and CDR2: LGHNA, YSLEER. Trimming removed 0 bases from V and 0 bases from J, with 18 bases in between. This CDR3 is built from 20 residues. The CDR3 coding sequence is TGCGCCAGCAGCCAAGATTTCGCAGGATTAAGCCCCTCTGGGGCCAACGTCCTGACTTTC. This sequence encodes CASSQDFAGLSPSGANVLTF.

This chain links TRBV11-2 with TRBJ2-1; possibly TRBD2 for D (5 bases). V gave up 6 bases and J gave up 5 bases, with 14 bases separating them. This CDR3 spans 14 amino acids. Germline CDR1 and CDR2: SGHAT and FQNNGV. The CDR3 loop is CASSQGYGNNEQFF. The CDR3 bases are TGTGCCAGCAGTCAAGGGTACGGGAACAATGAGCAGTTCTTC.

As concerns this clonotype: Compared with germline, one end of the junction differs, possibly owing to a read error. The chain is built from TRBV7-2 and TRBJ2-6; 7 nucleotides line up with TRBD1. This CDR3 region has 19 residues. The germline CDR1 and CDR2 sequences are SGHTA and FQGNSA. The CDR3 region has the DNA TGTGCCAGCAGCTTAGGGGACAGCCAGTATGTTTCTGGGGCCAACGTCCCGACTTTC. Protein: CASSLGDSQYVSGANVPTF.

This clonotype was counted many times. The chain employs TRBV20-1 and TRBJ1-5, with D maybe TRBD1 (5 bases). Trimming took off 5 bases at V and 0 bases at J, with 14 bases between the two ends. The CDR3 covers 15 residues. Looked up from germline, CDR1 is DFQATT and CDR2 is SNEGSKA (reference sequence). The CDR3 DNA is TGCAGTGCTGTAGCCGGGACTGATAGCAATCAGCCCCAGCATTTT. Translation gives CSAVAGTDSNQPQHF.

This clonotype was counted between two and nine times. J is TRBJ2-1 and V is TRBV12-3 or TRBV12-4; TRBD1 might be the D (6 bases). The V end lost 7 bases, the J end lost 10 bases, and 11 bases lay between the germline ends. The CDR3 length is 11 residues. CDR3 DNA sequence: TGTGCCAGCACCCCGGACAGAGAGCAGTTCTTC. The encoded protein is CASTPDREQFF.

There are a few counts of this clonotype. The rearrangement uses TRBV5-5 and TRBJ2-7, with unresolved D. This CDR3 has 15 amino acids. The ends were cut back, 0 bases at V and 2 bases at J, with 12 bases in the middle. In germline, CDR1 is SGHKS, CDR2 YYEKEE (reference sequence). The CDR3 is CASSLVSTDPYEQYF. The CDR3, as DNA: TGTGCCAGCAGCTTGGTATCTACGGACCCCTACGAGCAGTACTTC.

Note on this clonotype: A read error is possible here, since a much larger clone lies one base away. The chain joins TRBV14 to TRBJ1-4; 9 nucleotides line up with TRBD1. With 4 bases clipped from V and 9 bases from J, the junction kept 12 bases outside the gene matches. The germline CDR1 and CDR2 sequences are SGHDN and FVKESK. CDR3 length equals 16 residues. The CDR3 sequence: CASSLRLGQGGKKLFF. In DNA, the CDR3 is TGTGCCAGCAGCCTTCGTCTGGGACAGGGAGGGAAAAAACTGTTTTTT.

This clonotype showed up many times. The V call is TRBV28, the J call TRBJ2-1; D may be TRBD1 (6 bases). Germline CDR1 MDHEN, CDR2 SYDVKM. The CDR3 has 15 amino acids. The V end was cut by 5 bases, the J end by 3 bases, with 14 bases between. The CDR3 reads CASSAQGAVYNEQFF. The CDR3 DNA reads TGTGCCAGCAGTGCACAGGGCGCGGTCTACAATGAGCAGTTCTTC.

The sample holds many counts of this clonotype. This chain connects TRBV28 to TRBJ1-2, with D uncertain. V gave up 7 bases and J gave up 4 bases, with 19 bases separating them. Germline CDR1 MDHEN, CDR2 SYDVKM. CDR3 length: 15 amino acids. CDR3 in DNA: TGTGCCAGCAAGGCGTTGAGGTCGGATCTCTATGGCTACACCTTC. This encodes CASKALRSDLYGYTF.

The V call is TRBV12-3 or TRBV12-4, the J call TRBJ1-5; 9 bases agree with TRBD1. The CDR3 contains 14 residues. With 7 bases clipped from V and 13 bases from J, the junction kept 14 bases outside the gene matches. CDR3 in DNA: TGTGCCAGCAAATCACAGGGGGCGGCGGTTTCTCAGCATTTT. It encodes CASKSQGAAVSQHF.

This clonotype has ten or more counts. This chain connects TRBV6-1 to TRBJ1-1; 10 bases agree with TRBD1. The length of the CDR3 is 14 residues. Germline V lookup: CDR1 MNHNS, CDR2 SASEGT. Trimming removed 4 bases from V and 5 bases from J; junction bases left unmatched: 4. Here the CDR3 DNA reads TGTGCCAGCAGTGGACAGGGGGCGCGAACTGAAGCTTTCTTT. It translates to CASSGQGARTEAFF.